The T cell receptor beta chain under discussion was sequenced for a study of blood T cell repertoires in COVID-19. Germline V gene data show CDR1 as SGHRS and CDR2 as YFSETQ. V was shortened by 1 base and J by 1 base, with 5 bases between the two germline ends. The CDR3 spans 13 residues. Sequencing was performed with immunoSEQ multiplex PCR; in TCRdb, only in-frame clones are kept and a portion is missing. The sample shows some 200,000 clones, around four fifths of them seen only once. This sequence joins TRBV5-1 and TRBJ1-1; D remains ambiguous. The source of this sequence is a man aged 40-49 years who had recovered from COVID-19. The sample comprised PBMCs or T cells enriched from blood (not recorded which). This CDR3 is CASSLNQNTEAFF. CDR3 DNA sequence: TGCGCCAGCAGCTTGAATCAGAACACTGAAGCTTTCTTT.